This TCR beta chain was recorded in a study of post-analysis software for immune sequencing data. Findings and limits, study-wide: Controls showed lower frequencies than patients for roughly five TRBV segments, and TRBV5-6, TRBV5-1 and TRBV20-1 were among these.

This clonotype was detected only a few times. The antigen is undetermined. The CDR3 is made up of 15 amino acids. Germline V lookup: CDR1 SGHTA, CDR2 FQGTGA. V gave up 5 bases and J gave up 3 bases; unmatched junction bases: 8. cDNA libraries for TCR beta contained unique molecular identifiers. TCRdb reprocessed the PCR reads via MiXCR and lists one record per CDR3 protein. This table holds 800,000 to 950,000 distinct CDR3 sequences, approximately 57% found once. Material: blood. The chain links TRBV7-3 to TRBJ2-7; 9 bases match TRBD1. The receptor's source is a girl aged 5-17 years with multiple sclerosis. The CDR3: CASSQGQGLGYEQYF. The CDR3 DNA follows: TGTGCCAGCAGCCAGGGACAGGGTCTGGGCTACGAGCAGTACTTC.